These 26 T cell receptor beta chains originate from one sample sequenced in a study of vaccination effects on CD4 cells after COVID-19. Upon completion of more than 9 days in culture, CD4+ T cells were isolated. Vaccine administered to participants consisted of two doses of either BNT162b2 or mRNA-1273. Sequencing used immunoSEQ multiplex PCR; TCRdb keeps in-frame clones, though not all of them. This table has just over 55,000 clones, 78% appearing once. No antigen has been assigned to these receptors. The sample here was CD4+ T cells from PBMCs cultured without peptide, taken after COVID-19 vaccination. These receptor sequences come from a human donor who received a COVID-19 vaccine.

The gene calls are TRBV30 and TRBJ1-4; 8 bases line up with TRBD1. V lost 3 bases and J lost 8; bases outside the gene matches: 8. The CDR3 runs 14 residues. The germline V gene encodes CDR1 GTSNPN and CDR2 SVGIG (reference sequence). CDR3 protein: CAWRSDRGYEKLFF. The DNA of the CDR3 is TGTGCCTGGAGATCAGACAGGGGATACGAAAAACTGTTTTTT.

This chain uses TRBV19 with TRBJ1-4; TRBD1 aligns across 7 bases. Germline CDR1 is LNHDA and CDR2 is SQIVND (reference sequence). The V and J ends lost 6 bases and 2 bases, in that order; junction bases with no gene match: 9. The CDR3 totals 16 residues. CDR3 protein: CASRTFRGQTNEKLFF. The CDR3 DNA sequence: TGTGCCAGTAGGACCTTTCGGGGACAGACTAATGAAAAACTGTTTTTT. The variable domain in full, with the rest retrieved from reference TRBV19 and TRBJ1-4, is DGGITQSPKYLFRKEGQNVTLSCEQNLNHDAMYWYRQDPGQGLRLIYYSQIVNDFQKGDIAEGYSVSREKKESFPLTVTSAQKNPTAFYLCASRTFRGQTNEKLFFGSGTQLSVL.

The chain joins TRBV24-1 to TRBJ2-1, with D maybe TRBD1 (6 bases). The CDR3 runs 16 residues. Trimming took off 5 bases at V and 0 bases at J, with 13 bases between the two ends. Germline assignment: CDR1 KGHDR and CDR2 SFDVKD. The chain's CDR3 is CATSGVGGFSYNEQFF. DNA for the CDR3: TGTGCCACCAGTGGGGTAGGGGGATTCTCCTACAATGAGCAGTTCTTC.

The chain recombines TRBV18 with TRBJ2-3; 14 bases are a match to TRBD2. The V segment lost 2 bases and the J segment 1 base; nucleotides outside the gene matches: 5. The CDR3 has 18 residues. CDR1 and CDR2 (germline): KGHSH, LQKENI. CDR3: CASSPAGLAGVGTDTQYF. The CDR3, as DNA: TGTGCCAGCTCACCAGCGGGACTAGCGGGGGTTGGCACAGATACGCAGTATTTT.

The chain links TRBV30 to TRBJ1-1; 8 bases line up with TRBD1. Germline-derived CDR1 and CDR2 are GTSNPN and SVGIG (reference sequence). Unmatched junction bases numbered 2, after V lost 0 bases and J lost 8 bases. This CDR3 has 12 residues. CDR3 coding DNA: TGTGCCTGGAGTGTACGGACAGGGGAAGCTTTCTTT. Encoded protein: CAWSVRTGEAFF.

CDR3 DNA: TGTGCCAGCAGCTTAGGTGGGGGGGCCCCGACCCAGTACTTC. As protein: CASSLGGGAPTQYF. The chain recombines TRBV7-9 with TRBJ2-5, with D possibly matching TRBD2 (7 bases). The V end was cut by 1 base, the J end by 7 bases, with 13 bases between. The length of the CDR3 is 14 residues. The germline V gene has CDR1 SEHNR and CDR2 FQNEAQ (reference sequence). Looking up the rest from reference TRBV7-9 and TRBJ2-5 gives the full variable domain: DTGVSQNPRHKITKRGQNVTFRCDPISEHNRLYWYRQTLGQGPEFLTYFQNEAQLEKSRLLSDRFSAERPKGSFSTLEIQRTEQGDSAMYLCASSLGGGAPTQYFGPGTRLLVL.

The chain has TRBV10-3 and TRBJ2-2, with D perhaps TRBD2 (5 bases). The CDR3 length is 16 residues. V gave up 2 bases and J gave up 1 base, with 11 bases separating them. Germline CDR1 and CDR2: ENHRY and SYGVKD. CDR3 residues: CAISEGGRLNTGELFF. The CDR3 DNA follows: TGTGCCATCAGTGAGGGAGGTAGATTGAACACCGGGGAGCTGTTTTTT.

The chain has TRBV9 and TRBJ2-2; D is undetermined. Germline V CDR1 and CDR2: SGDLS, YYNGEE. This CDR3 is built from 15 residues. V was shortened by 1 base and J by 1 base, with 8 bases between the two germline ends. CDR3 sequence: CASSVMSRNTGELFF. The CDR3 DNA reads TGTGCCAGCAGCGTAATGTCCCGGAACACCGGGGAGCTGTTTTTT.

This clone was detected a few times. This chain joins TRBV5-1 and TRBJ1-1, with 7 nucleotides matching TRBD1. The CDR3 is made up of 16 amino acids. The ends lost 5 bases at V and 4 bases at J; junction bases unmatched: 14. Germline CDR1 reads SGHRS; CDR2 reads YFSETQ. The CDR3 sequence: CASRLMSRGLGTEAFF. The CDR3 region has the DNA TGCGCCAGCAGGTTAATGTCTAGGGGGCTAGGCACTGAAGCTTTCTTT.

The V gene is TRBV3-1 (or the pseudogene TRBV3-2), the J gene TRBJ2-7; no clear D gene. Trimming pared 0 bases from V and 5 bases from J, leaving 14 bases between. The CDR3 length is 15 residues. CDR1 and CDR2 (germline): LGHDT, YNNKEL (reference sequence). CDR3 region: CASSQDYPARNEQYF. The CDR3 DNA sequence: TGTGCCAGCAGCCAAGATTACCCGGCCCGTAACGAGCAGTACTTC.

The chain's CDR3 is CASAPARDNSPLHF. Written as DNA, the CDR3 is TGTGCCAGCGCTCCGGCCAGGGATAATTCACCCCTCCACTTT. This chain joins TRBV2 and TRBJ1-6; D may be TRBD1 (5 bases). Looked up from germline, CDR1 is SNHLY and CDR2 is FYNNEI. CDR3 size: 14 residues. V was cut by 8 bases and J by 5 bases, with 13 bases left in between. Full variable domain (missing parts from reference TRBV2 and TRBJ1-6): EPEVTQTPSHQVTQMGQEVILRCVPISNHLYFYWYRQILGQKVEFLVSFYNNEISEKSEIFDDQFSVERPDGSNFTLKIRSTKLEDSAMYFCASAPARDNSPLHFGNGTRLTVT.

The chain combines TRBV24-1 with TRBJ2-1; 8 bases fit TRBD1. This CDR3 spans 14 amino acids. V shed 5 bases and J 6 bases; nucleotides not matched to a gene: 5. The germline gives CDR1 KGHDR, CDR2 SFDVKD. CDR3 coding DNA: TGTGCCACCAGTGCAGGGGGCGCCCCCAATGAGCAGTTCTTC. This sequence encodes CATSAGGAPNEQFF.

This clone was detected only a few times. The rearrangement links TRBV7-9 to TRBJ2-5, with D perhaps given as TRBD1 or TRBD2 (6 bases each). CDR1 and CDR2 from the germline V gene are SEHNR and FQNEAQ (reference sequence). V was clipped by 7 bases and J by 4 bases, with 19 bases between them. The length of the CDR3 is 15 residues. The CDR3, as DNA: TGTGCCAGCAACTTGGGGGGACACAGTAGAGAGACCCAGTACTTC. It encodes CASNLGGHSRETQYF.

The rearrangement links TRBV5-1 to TRBJ2-7, with TRBD1 identical over 10 bases. This CDR3 is 15 amino acids long. CDR1 is SGHRS, CDR2 YFSETQ, per germline. J was trimmed by 9 bases and V by 0 bases; bases with no gene match: 9. The CDR3 nucleotides are TGCGCCAGCAGCTTGGGGGACAGGGGAACGGCGGGGCAGTACTTC. It is translated as CASSLGDRGTAGQYF.

The chain couples TRBV7-9 to TRBJ1-6, with D unresolved. The germline V and J ends were trimmed by 5 bases and 11 bases, with 13 bases remaining between them. Germline V gives CDR1 SEHNR, CDR2 FQNEAQ (reference sequence). This CDR3 is built from 13 residues. CDR3 nucleotides: TGTGCCAGCAGCCCAGAGGGCCGGACACCCCTCCACTTT. This encodes CASSPEGRTPLHF.

The genes are TRBV19 and TRBJ1-6; unclear D gene. This CDR3 has 16 residues. V gave up 3 bases and J gave up 3 bases, with 12 bases separating them. Germline assignment: CDR1 LNHDA and CDR2 SQIVND (reference sequence). The CDR3 protein is CASSIRSEGYNSPLHF. The CDR3 region has the DNA TGTGCCAGTAGTATCAGGTCAGAGGGCTATAATTCACCCCTCCACTTT.

A few counts support this clone. Here the CDR3 DNA reads TGTGCCAGCAGCTTAACGGGTGGATCACCCCTCCACTTT. Its protein product is CASSLTGGSPLHF. The chain is built from TRBV11-2 and TRBJ1-6, with D unresolved. The CDR3 loop spans 13 amino acids. V lost 2 bases and J lost 10, with 9 bases in between. The germline V gene encodes CDR1 SGHAT and CDR2 FQNNGV.

CDR3 sequence: CATPVEVTGELFF. The CDR3 nucleotides read TGTGCTACTCCAGTGGAGGTCACCGGGGAGCTGTTTTTT. The chain combines TRBV7-2 with TRBJ2-2, with D perhaps matching TRBD2 (5 bases). The CDR3 spans 13 residues. CDR1 and CDR2 from the germline V gene are SGHTA and FQGNSA.

V and J are TRBV11-2 and TRBJ2-3; D gene unclear. Germline CDR1 SGHAT, CDR2 FQNNGV. V lost 1 base and J lost 4, with 15 bases in between. The CDR3 consists of 16 residues. The CDR3 DNA reads as TGTGCCAGCAGCTTAGGGAGATTTGTAAGGGCAGATACGCAGTATTTT. Translating gives CASSLGRFVRADTQYF.

In its sample, this clone was seen once. This rearrangement joins TRBV4-3 to TRBJ1-2; 7 positions agree with TRBD1. Germline CDR1 is LGHNA and CDR2 is YSLEER. The CDR3 runs to 15 residues. V shed 2 bases, J shed 3 bases, and the junction held 6 bases outside the gene matches. CDR3 sequence reads: CASSQQQGVDYGYTF. CDR3 nucleotides: TGCGCCAGCAGCCAACAGCAGGGGGTTGACTATGGCTACACCTTC.

This clone was observed once. J is TRBJ1-4 and V is TRBV18; possible D gene TRBD1, 6 bases. The V end lost 5 bases, the J end lost 4 bases, and 14 bases lay between the germline ends. Germline CDR1 is KGHSH and CDR2 is LQKENI. The CDR3 totals 15 residues. CDR3 sequence reads: CASSTAQGLNEKLFF. The CDR3 DNA reads as TGTGCCAGCTCAACAGCACAGGGACTTAATGAAAAACTGTTTTTT. Combining the CDR3 with reference TRBV18 and TRBJ1-4 gives the whole variable domain NAGVMQNPRHLVRRRGQEARLRCSPMKGHSHVYWYRQLPEEGLKFMVYLQKENIIDESGMPKERFSAEFPKEGPSILRIQQVVRGDSAAYFCASSTAQGLNEKLFFGSGTQLSVL.

This clone was found once. V is TRBV2 and J is TRBJ2-1, with D perhaps TRBD2 (6 bases). Germline CDR1 reads SNHLY; CDR2 reads FYNNEI. V lost 7 bases to trimming and J lost 3 bases, with 13 bases between them. CDR3 length: 14 amino acids. CDR3 protein: CASIAARHYNEQFF. The CDR3, as DNA: TGTGCCAGCATAGCGGCGCGCCACTACAATGAGCAGTTCTTC.

The J gene is TRBJ2-1, the V gene TRBV6-2 or TRBV6-3; no reliable D call. The CDR3 consists of 15 residues. Germline V CDR1 and CDR2: MNHEY, SVGEGT. V was shortened by 2 bases and J by 4 bases, with 12 bases between the two germline ends. The CDR3 DNA reads TGTGCCAGCAGTTACCAAGACGGACGGTACAATGAGCAGTTCTTC. It specifies CASSYQDGRYNEQFF.

The chain couples TRBV18 to TRBJ1-1; TRBD1 agrees at 7 bases. Germline CDR1 is KGHSH and CDR2 is LQKENI. The CDR3 length is 14 residues. J lost 5 bases, V lost 3 bases, and 6 bases had no gene match. In nucleotides, the CDR3 is TGTGCCAGCTCACCCAGGGGGAAGAGGACTGAAGCTTTCTTT. Translating gives CASSPRGKRTEAFF.

This clone was seen a handful of times. The CDR3 region has the DNA TGTGCCAGCAGACAAAGCGGGGCCACCTGGACCCAGTACTTC. Translating gives CASRQSGATWTQYF. This chain uses TRBV2 with TRBJ2-5; 7 nucleotides agree with TRBD2. The junction had 11 bases not matched to a gene; V was cut back by 6 bases and J by 7 bases. CDR3 length: 14 amino acids. Looked up from germline, CDR1 is SNHLY and CDR2 is FYNNEI. Full variable domain (remainder filled in from reference TRBV2 and TRBJ2-5): EPEVTQTPSHQVTQMGQEVILRCVPISNHLYFYWYRQILGQKVEFLVSFYNNEISEKSEIFDDQFSVERPDGSNFTLKIRSTKLEDSAMYFCASRQSGATWTQYFGPGTRLLVL.

CDR3 in DNA: TGTGCCAGCAGTTTAGGGACAGGGGCTTGGGAAGCTTTCTTT. Protein product: CASSLGTGAWEAFF. V usage is TRBV6-2 or TRBV6-3 and J usage is TRBJ1-1, with 10 bases lining up with TRBD1. V lost 4 bases to trimming and J lost 8 bases; unmatched junction nucleotides: 7. The V gene's germline CDR1 is MNHEY and CDR2 SVGEGT. CDR3 size: 14 residues.